A single sample gave rise to the 7 T cell receptor beta chains below, sequenced in a study of blood T cell repertoires in COVID-19. Clones were sequenced by immunoSEQ multiplex PCR, and TCRdb holds only the in-frame ones, with some missing. Of 270,000 or so clones in the sample, over 80% were seen once. Material: PBMCs or T cells enriched from blood (not recorded which). The source of these receptors is a woman aged 25 to 39 with acute COVID-19.

The CDR3 coding sequence is TGTGCCAGCAGTATCTCTATGGTTTTAGGCTACACCTTC. As protein: CASSISMVLGYTF. The genes are TRBV13 and TRBJ1-2; D gene ambiguous. Germline-derived CDR1 and CDR2 are PRHDT and FYEKMQ (reference sequence). This CDR3 has 13 amino acids. V was clipped by 6 bases and J by 8 bases, with 16 bases between them. The entire variable domain, with the rest obtained from reference TRBV13 and TRBJ1-2, is as follows: AAGVIQSPRHLIKEKRETATLKCYPIPRHDTVYWYQQGPGQDPQFLISFYEKMQSDKGSIPDRFSAQQFSDYHSELNMSSLELGDSALYFCASSISMVLGYTFGSGTRLTVV.

Turning to this clone: The germline gene is not matched at one end of the junction; a read error may be the cause. This chain connects TRBV30 to TRBJ2-1; 11 nucleotides agree with TRBD2. Germline V gene lookup returns CDR1 GTSNPN and CDR2 SVGIG (reference sequence). The CDR3 has 13 residues. CDR3 loop: CAWSTSPTSGNLF. The CDR3 bases are TGTGCCTGGAGTACAAGCCCGACTAGCGGGAACCTCTTC.

The chain joins TRBV7-2 to TRBJ1-2; D is perhaps TRBD1 (6 bases). The CDR3 sequence is 14 residues long. The germline gives CDR1 SGHTA, CDR2 FQGNSA. V lost 1 base and J 8 bases, leaving 14 bases between the germline ends. In DNA, the CDR3 is TGTGCCAGCAGCTTAGAATCCAGGGGTAACGGCTACACCTTC. Encoded protein: CASSLESRGNGYTF.

The chain is built from TRBV10-3 and TRBJ2-1; 9 nucleotides line up with TRBD2. Germline V gives CDR1 ENHRY, CDR2 SYGVKD. V was clipped by 3 bases and J by 8 bases; unmatched bases: 14. The CDR3 contains 17 residues. The CDR3 loop is CAISEGPSGVGTHEQFF. The DNA of the CDR3 is TGTGCCATCAGTGAAGGTCCTAGCGGGGTAGGAACGCATGAGCAGTTCTTC.

V and J are TRBV27 and TRBJ1-1, with D maybe TRBD1 (5 bases). Germline V CDR1 and CDR2: MNHEY, SMNVEV (reference sequence). Trimming removed 5 bases at V and 0 bases at J, with 16 bases between. CDR3 length equals 16 residues. CDR3 protein: CASSPWGGTVNTEAFF. As DNA, the CDR3 is TGTGCCAGCAGTCCTTGGGGGGGGACGGTGAACACTGAAGCTTTCTTT.

The chain couples TRBV2 to TRBJ2-2; D remains unclear. The CDR3 sequence is 16 residues long. Germline CDR1 and CDR2: SNHLY and FYNNEI. Trimming stripped 0 bases from V and 0 bases from J, with 8 bases between. CDR3 region: CASSEAIAANTGELFF. As DNA, the CDR3 is TGTGCCAGCAGTGAAGCCATAGCAGCGAACACCGGGGAGCTGTTTTTT.

This clone has only one observation. This rearrangement joins TRBV3-1 (or the pseudogene TRBV3-2) to TRBJ2-1; 10 bases map to TRBD2. CDR1 is LGHDT, CDR2 YNNKEL, per germline (reference sequence). The CDR3 runs to 16 residues. J was trimmed by 4 bases and V by 5 bases; bases with no gene match: 8. CDR3 sequence (DNA): TGTGCCAGCAGCAAGCAGCGGGAGGGGGTTTACAATGAGCAGTTCTTC. Translation gives CASSKQREGVYNEQFF.